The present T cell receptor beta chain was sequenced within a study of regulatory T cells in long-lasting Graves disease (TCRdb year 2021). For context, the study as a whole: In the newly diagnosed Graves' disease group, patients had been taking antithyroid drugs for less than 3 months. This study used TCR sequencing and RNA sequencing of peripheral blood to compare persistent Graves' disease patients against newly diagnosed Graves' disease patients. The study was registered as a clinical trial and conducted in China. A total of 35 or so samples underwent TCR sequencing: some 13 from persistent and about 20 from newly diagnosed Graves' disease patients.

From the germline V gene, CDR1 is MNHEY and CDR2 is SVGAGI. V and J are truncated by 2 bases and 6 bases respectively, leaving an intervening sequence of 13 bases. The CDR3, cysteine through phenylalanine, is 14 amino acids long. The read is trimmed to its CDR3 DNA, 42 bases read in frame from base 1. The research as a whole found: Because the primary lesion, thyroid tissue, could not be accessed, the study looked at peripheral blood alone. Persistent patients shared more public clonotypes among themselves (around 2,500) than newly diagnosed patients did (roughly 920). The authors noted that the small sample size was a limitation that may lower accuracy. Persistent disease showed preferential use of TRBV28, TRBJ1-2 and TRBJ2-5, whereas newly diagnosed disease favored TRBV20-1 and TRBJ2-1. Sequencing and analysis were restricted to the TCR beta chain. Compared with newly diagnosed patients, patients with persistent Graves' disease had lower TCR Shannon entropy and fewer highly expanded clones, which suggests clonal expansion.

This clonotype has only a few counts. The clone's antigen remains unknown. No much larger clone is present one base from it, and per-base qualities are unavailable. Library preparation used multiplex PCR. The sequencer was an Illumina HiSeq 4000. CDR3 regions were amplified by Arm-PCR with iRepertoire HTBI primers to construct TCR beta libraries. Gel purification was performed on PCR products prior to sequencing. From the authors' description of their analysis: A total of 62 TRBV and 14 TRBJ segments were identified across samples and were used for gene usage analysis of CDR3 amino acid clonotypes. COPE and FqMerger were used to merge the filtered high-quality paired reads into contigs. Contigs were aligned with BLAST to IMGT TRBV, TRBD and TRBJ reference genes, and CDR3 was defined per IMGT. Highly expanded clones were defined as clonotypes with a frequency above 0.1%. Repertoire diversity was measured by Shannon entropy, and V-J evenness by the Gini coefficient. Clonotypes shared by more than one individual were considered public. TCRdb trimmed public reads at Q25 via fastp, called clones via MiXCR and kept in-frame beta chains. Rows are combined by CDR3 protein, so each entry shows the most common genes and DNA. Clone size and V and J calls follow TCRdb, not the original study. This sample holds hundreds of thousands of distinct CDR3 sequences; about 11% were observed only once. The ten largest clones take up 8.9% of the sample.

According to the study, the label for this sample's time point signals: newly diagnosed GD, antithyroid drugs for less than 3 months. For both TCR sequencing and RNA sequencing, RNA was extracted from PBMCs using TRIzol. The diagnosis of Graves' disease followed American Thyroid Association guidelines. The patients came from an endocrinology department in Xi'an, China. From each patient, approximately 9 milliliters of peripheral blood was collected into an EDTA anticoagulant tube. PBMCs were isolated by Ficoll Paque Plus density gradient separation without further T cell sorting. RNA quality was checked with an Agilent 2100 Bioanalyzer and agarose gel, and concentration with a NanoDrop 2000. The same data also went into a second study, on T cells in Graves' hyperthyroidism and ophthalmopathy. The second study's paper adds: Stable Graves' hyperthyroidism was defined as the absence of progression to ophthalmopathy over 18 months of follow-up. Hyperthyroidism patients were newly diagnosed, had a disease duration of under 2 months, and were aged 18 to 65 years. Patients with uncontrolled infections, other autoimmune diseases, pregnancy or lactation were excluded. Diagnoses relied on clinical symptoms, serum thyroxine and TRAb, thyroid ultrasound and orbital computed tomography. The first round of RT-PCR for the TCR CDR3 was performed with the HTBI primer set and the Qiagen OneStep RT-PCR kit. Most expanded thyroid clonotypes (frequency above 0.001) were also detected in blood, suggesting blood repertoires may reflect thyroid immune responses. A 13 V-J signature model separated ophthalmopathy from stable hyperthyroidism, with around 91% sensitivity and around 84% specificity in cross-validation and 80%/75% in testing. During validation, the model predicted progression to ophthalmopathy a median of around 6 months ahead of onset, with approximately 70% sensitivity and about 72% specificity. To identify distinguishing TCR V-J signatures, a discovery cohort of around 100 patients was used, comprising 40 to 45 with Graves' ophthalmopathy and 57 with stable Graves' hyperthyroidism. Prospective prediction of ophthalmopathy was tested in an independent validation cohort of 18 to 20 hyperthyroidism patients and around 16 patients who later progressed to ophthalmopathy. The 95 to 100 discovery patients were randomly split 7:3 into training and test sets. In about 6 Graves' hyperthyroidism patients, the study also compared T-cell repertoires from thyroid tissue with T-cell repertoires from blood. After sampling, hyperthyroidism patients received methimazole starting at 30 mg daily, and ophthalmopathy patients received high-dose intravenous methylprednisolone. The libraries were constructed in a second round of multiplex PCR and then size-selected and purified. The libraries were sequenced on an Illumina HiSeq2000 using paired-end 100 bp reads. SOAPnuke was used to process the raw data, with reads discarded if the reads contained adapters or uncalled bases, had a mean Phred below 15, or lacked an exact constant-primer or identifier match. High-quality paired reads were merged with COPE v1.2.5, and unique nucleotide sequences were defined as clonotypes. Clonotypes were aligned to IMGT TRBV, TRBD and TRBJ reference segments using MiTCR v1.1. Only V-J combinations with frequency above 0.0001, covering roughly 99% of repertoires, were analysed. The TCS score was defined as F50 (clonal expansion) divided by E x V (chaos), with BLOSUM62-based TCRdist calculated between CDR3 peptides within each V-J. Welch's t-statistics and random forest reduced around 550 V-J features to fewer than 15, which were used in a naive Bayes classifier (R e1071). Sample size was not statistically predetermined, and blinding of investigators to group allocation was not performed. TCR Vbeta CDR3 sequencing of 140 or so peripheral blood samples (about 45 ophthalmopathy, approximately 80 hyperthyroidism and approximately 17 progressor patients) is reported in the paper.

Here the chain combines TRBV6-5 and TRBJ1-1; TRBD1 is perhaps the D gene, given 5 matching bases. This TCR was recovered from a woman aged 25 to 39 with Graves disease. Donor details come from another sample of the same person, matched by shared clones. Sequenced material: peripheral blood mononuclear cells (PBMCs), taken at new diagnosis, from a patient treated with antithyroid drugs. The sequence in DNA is TGTGCCAGCAGTTACGGTTGGGGGAGTGCTGAAGCTTTCTTT. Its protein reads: CASSYGWGSAEAFF.